A single sample gave rise to the 11 T cell receptor beta chains below, sequenced in a study of identical twins. TCRdb passed the 5' RACE reads through MiXCR, listing each CDR3 protein once. The profile shows some 300,000 distinct CDR3 sequences, over 9% of them singletons. Another study also made use of these data, one on yellow fever vaccine responses in identical twins.

Sequencing was done on a sample of CD8+ T cells sorted from blood. The origin of the receptors is a young woman in good health.

This clonotype has a count of ten or more. This rearrangement joins TRBV6-4 to TRBJ2-3; 8 bases map to TRBD1. The junction had 0 bases not matched to a gene; V was cut back by 0 bases and J by 4 bases. Germline CDR1 and CDR2: MRHNA and SNTAGT. There are 14 residues in the CDR3. The CDR3 region has the DNA TGTGCCAGCAGTGACTCACAGGGGGCAGATACGCAGTATTTT. Amino acid sequence: CASSDSQGADTQYF.

This clonotype has a handful of counts. The chain employs TRBV29-1 and TRBJ2-7; the D gene is possibly TRBD1 (6 bases). The CDR3 extends over 16 amino acids. In germline, CDR1 is SQVTM, CDR2 ANQGSEA. With 6 bases removed from V and 0 bases from J, the gap between germline ends came to 21 bases. CDR3 sequence reads: CSVTMIKRDNSYEQYF. The CDR3 DNA follows: TGCAGCGTCACCATGATAAAACGGGACAACTCCTACGAGCAGTACTTC.

J is TRBJ2-1 and V is TRBV28; D remains unclear. Trimming removed 1 base at V and 9 bases at J, with 22 bases between. This CDR3 is built from 17 residues. From germline, CDR1 is MDHEN and CDR2 SYDVKM. The CDR3 loop is CASSLLARVKRLSEQFF. CDR3 nucleotides: TGTGCCAGCAGTTTATTAGCTCGTGTTAAACGGCTCAGTGAGCAGTTCTTC.

The sample holds a few counts of this clonotype. This chain uses TRBV20-1 with TRBJ2-7; D may match TRBD1 or TRBD2 (5 bases each). The V end was cut by 6 bases, the J end by 0 bases, with 21 bases between. The CDR3 is 16 amino acids. CDR1 DFQATT and CDR2 SNEGSKA come from the germline V gene (reference sequence). Written as DNA, the CDR3 is TGCAGTGCCACCTCCGAGGGACCGACGCCCTCCTACGAGCAGTACTTC. It specifies CSATSEGPTPSYEQYF.

This clonotype appeared a few times. This chain links TRBV2 with TRBJ2-1; 7 bases align to TRBD1. Looked up from germline, CDR1 is SNHLY and CDR2 is FYNNEI. The CDR3 is 17 amino acids. Losses at the gene ends were 8 bases for V and 0 bases for J; bases not matched to a gene: 13. This CDR3 reads CASYYSVRDSSYNEQFF. CDR3 nucleotides: TGTGCCAGCTACTATTCAGTCCGGGACAGCTCCTACAATGAGCAGTTCTTC.

The chain joins TRBV5-6 to TRBJ1-1; D gene ambiguous. Germline CDR1 reads SGHDT; CDR2 reads YYEEEE. CDR3 length: 18 amino acids. Trimming took off 3 bases at V and 3 bases at J, with 24 bases between the two ends. The CDR3 is CASSYSASQLFWDTEAFF. DNA for the CDR3: TGTGCCAGCAGCTATAGCGCGAGTCAGCTCTTTTGGGACACTGAAGCTTTCTTT.

The rearrangement uses TRBV12-3 or TRBV12-4 and TRBJ1-1; D call uncertain. CDR3 size: 13 residues. Trimming shortened V by 1 base and J by 5 bases, and 8 bases separated the two germline ends. In DNA, the CDR3 is TGTGCCAGCAGTTTAGAATTACCAACTGAAGCTTTCTTT. Its protein is CASSLELPTEAFF.

This clonotype was observed a handful of times. The chain employs TRBV2 and TRBJ2-1; D is undetermined. This CDR3 spans 13 amino acids. V lost 3 bases, J lost 8 bases, and 11 bases lay in between. Germline V lookup: CDR1 SNHLY, CDR2 FYNNEI. The CDR3 coding sequence is TGTGCCAGCAGTGAGATTAGCTCCTATGAGCAGTTCTTC. Residues: CASSEISSYEQFF. Complete variable domain (other parts from reference TRBV2 and TRBJ2-1): EPEVTQTPSHQVTQMGQEVILRCVPISNHLYFYWYRQILGQKVEFLVSFYNNEISEKSEIFDDQFSVERPDGSNFTLKIRSTKLEDSAMYFCASSEISSYEQFFGPGTRLTVL.

This sequence joins TRBV5-4 and TRBJ2-1; a possible D gene is TRBD1 (6 bases). The CDR3 length is 13 residues. The germline V gene encodes CDR1 SGHNT and CDR2 YYREEE (reference sequence). The V and J ends lost 7 bases and 4 bases respectively, with 12 bases between them. Written as DNA, the CDR3 is TGTGCCAGCGCCGGGGACACTTACAATGAGCAGTTCTTC. Translating it yields CASAGDTYNEQFF.

The chain combines TRBV5-1 with TRBJ1-2, with unresolved D. V was cut by 7 bases and J by 3 bases, with 22 bases left in between. Germline V gene lookup returns CDR1 SGHRS and CDR2 YFSETQ. The CDR3 sequence is 16 residues long. CDR3 sequence: CASAFCSTCLDYGYTF. In nucleotides, the CDR3 is TGCGCCAGCGCATTTTGTTCGACGTGCCTTGACTATGGCTACACCTTC.

V and J are TRBV2 and TRBJ2-3; perhaps TRBD2 as D (6 bases). The CDR3 has 14 residues. Germline loops: CDR1 SNHLY, CDR2 FYNNEI. V was trimmed by 4 bases and J by 2 bases, leaving 10 bases between them. CDR3 protein: CASSGDFHTDTQYF. The CDR3 coding sequence is TGTGCCAGCAGTGGGGACTTCCACACAGATACGCAGTATTTT.